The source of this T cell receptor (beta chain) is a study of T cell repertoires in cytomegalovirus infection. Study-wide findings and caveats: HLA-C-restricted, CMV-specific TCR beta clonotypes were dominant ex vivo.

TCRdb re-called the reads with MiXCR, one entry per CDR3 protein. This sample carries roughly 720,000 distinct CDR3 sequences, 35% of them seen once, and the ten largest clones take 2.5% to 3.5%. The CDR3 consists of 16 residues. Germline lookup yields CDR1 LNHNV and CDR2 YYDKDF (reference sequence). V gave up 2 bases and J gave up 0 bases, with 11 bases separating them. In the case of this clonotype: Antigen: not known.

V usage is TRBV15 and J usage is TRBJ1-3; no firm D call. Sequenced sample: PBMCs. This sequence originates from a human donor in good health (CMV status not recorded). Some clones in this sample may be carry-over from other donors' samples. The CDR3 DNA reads TGTGCCACCAGCAGACCCCACCGAGGCTCTGGAAACACCATATATTTT. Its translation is CATSRPHRGSGNTIYF.